These 2 T cell receptor beta chains share one sample of origin, sequenced in a study of T-cell reconstitution after alpha-beta-depleted transplantation in children. TCRbeta library construction was performed incorporating unique molecular identifiers. TCRdb re-called the PCR reads with MiXCR, one entry per CDR3 protein. The table includes 500,000 to 750,000 distinct CDR3 sequences, over 25% detected once. The sequences come from PBMCs, collected before TCRalphabeta/CD19-depleted stem cell transplant. These receptors all come from a boy under two years old with Wiskott-Aldrich syndrome, due to receive a stem cell transplant.

This clonotype was detected once. This chain uses TRBV4-1 with TRBJ2-4, with 8 nucleotides matching TRBD2. The CDR3 length is 15 residues. V gave up 5 bases and J gave up 12 bases; unmatched junction bases: 15. Per germline, CDR1 MGHRA and CDR2 YSYEKL. In DNA, the CDR3 is TGCGCCAGCAGCGATCTGGGACTAGGGGTAGACAGTCAGTACTTC. Encoded protein: CASSDLGLGVDSQYF.

The V gene is TRBV5-1, the J gene TRBJ2-1; tentatively, D is TRBD2 (6 bases). CDR1 and CDR2 (germline): SGHRS, YFSETQ. CDR3 length: 17 residues. V gave up 7 bases and J gave up 4 bases, with 24 bases separating them. The CDR3 spells CASADSIGGSLYNEQFF. The DNA of the CDR3 is TGCGCCAGCGCCGACTCCATCGGAGGGAGTCTATACAATGAGCAGTTCTTC.